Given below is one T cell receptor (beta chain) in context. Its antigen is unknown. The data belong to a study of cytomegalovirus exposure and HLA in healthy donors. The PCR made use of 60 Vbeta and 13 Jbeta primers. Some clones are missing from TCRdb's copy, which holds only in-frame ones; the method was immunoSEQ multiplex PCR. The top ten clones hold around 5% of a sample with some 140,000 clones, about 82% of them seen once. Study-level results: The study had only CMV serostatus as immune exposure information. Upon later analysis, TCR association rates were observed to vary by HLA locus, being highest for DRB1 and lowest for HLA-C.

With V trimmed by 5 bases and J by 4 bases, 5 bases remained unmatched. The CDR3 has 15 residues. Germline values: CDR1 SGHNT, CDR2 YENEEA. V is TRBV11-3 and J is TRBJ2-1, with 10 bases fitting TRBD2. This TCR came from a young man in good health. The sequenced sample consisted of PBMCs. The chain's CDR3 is CASSDPTSGYNEQFF. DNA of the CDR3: TGTGCCAGCAGCGACCCGACTAGCGGGTACAATGAGCAGTTCTTC.